The 15 T cell receptor beta chains below come from one sample, sequenced in a study of CD8 T cells in Susac syndrome. Reverse transcription of roughly 0.45 to 1 ug RNA was performed with random hexamers. TCRdb redid the calling of the immunoSEQ multiplex PCR reads with MiXCR, one entry per CDR3 protein. The profile shows 85,000 to 90,000 distinct CDR3 sequences, around 93% of them singletons. The sequenced sample consisted of CD8+ T cells from PBMCs. The receptors originated from a human donor in good health.

This clonotype was seen once. The DNA for the CDR3 is TGTGCCAGCAGAGACCCCGAACGGAGGAACACCGGGGAGCTGTTTTTT. Protein: CASRDPERRNTGELFF. The chain recombines TRBV2 with TRBJ2-2; D remains unclear. The V gene's germline CDR1 is SNHLY and CDR2 FYNNEI. CDR3 length equals 16 residues. Trimming stripped 6 bases from V and 1 base from J, with 15 bases between.

The rearrangement links TRBV19 to TRBJ1-2, with D possibly TRBD1 on 6 matching bases. This CDR3 spans 14 amino acids. Trimming took 8 bases from V and 3 from J, leaving 16 bases between them. Germline assignment: CDR1 LNHDA and CDR2 SQIVND (reference sequence). The CDR3 loop reads CASLQGRDDYGYTF. CDR3 bases: TGTGCCAGTCTCCAGGGGAGGGATGACTATGGCTACACCTTC.

The genes are TRBV27 and TRBJ1-6; possible D gene TRBD1, 6 bases. The ends were cut back, 6 bases at V and 7 bases at J, with 13 bases in the middle. The CDR3 spans 14 residues. Germline CDR1 is MNHEY and CDR2 is SMNVEV (reference sequence). The chain's CDR3 is CASRPGQNNSPLHF. The CDR3 region has the DNA TGTGCCAGCAGACCAGGACAGAACAATTCACCCCTCCACTTT.

This rearrangement joins TRBV29-1 to TRBJ1-2, with 10 positions matching TRBD1. The CDR3 sequence is 16 residues long. Germline CDR1 is SQVTM and CDR2 is ANQGSEA. J gave up 6 bases and V 6 bases, and 16 bases lay outside the gene matches. The CDR3 DNA follows: TGCAGCGTCGGATCGGGGACAGGGGATTGGTCAGATGGCTACACCTTC. Residues: CSVGSGTGDWSDGYTF.

This chain uses TRBV7-9 with TRBJ2-7; 9 nucleotides align to TRBD1. The V gene end was trimmed by 4 bases and the J gene end by 5 bases; junction bases not matched to a gene: 6. CDR3 length: 14 residues. Per germline, CDR1 SEHNR and CDR2 FQNEAQ (reference sequence). The CDR3 bases are TGTGCCAGCAGCTCCCGGGACAGGGCCGACGAGCAGTACTTC. Its translation: CASSSRDRADEQYF.

The chain has TRBV7-3 and TRBJ2-3, with a possible D match to TRBD1 (5 bases). V dropped 5 bases and J dropped 10 bases, with 13 bases sitting between them. This CDR3 has 12 residues. Germline CDR1 and CDR2: SGHTA and FQGTGA. The CDR3 nucleotides are TGTGCCAGCAGCGAAACAGGTTCACCGCAGTATTTT. It is translated as CASSETGSPQYF.

The chain has TRBV9 and TRBJ1-1; 11 positions match TRBD1. Per germline, CDR1 SGDLS and CDR2 YYNGEE. This CDR3 region has 14 residues. V lost 5 bases, J lost 5 bases, and 5 bases stayed unmatched. The CDR3 sequence: CASSYRDRGTEAFF. CDR3 in DNA: TGTGCCAGCAGTTACCGGGACAGGGGGACTGAAGCTTTCTTT.

The chain employs TRBV27 and TRBJ2-5; D remains ambiguous. The CDR3 is 14 residues long. V lost 7 bases and J 2 bases, leaving 14 bases between the germline ends. CDR1 and CDR2 from the germline V gene are MNHEY and SMNVEV (reference sequence). The DNA of the CDR3 is TGTGCCAGCACTCATTCCGGATTTCAAGAGACCCAGTACTTC. This encodes CASTHSGFQETQYF.

This sequence joins TRBV3-1 and TRBJ2-7; 7 bases line up with TRBD2. CDR1 and CDR2 from the germline V gene are LGHDT and YNNKEL (reference sequence). This CDR3 has 15 residues. V lost 4 bases to trimming and J lost 2 bases; unmatched junction nucleotides: 8. In DNA form, the CDR3 reads TGTGCCAGCAGCCCCCCGGAGCGGGGAACCTACGAGCAGTACTTC. This translates into CASSPPERGTYEQYF.

This chain uses TRBV29-1 with TRBJ1-2, with 8 bases that match TRBD1. The junction had 5 bases not matched to a gene; V was cut back by 8 bases and J by 3 bases. Germline values: CDR1 SQVTM, CDR2 ANQGSEA. This CDR3 is built from 12 residues. The CDR3 nucleotides are TGCAGCTCACGGACAGGGTACTATGGCTACACCTTC. It is translated as CSSRTGYYGYTF.

V usage is TRBV29-1 and J usage is TRBJ2-7, with D perhaps being TRBD1 or TRBD2 (5 bases each). The V end lost 3 bases, the J end lost 3 bases, and 18 bases lay between the germline ends. CDR3 length equals 15 residues. Germline loops: CDR1 SQVTM, CDR2 ANQGSEA. The CDR3 loop is CSVEVDRQGVYEQYF. CDR3 bases: TGCAGCGTTGAGGTTGATCGGCAGGGAGTCTACGAGCAGTACTTC.

The V gene is TRBV23-1, the J gene TRBJ2-7, with a weak D call TRBD1 (5 bases). TRBV23-1 is filed as an ORF, its function uncertain. Trimming stripped 6 bases from V and 0 bases from J, with 18 bases between. There are 16 residues in the CDR3. The CDR3 loop is CASSKGQWIRSYEQYF. The CDR3 DNA is TGCGCCAGCAGCAAGGGGCAGTGGATACGCTCCTACGAGCAGTACTTC.

The chain has TRBV7-8 and TRBJ2-5; no clear D gene. The CDR3 is made up of 13 amino acids. Trimming shortened V by 5 bases and J by 1 base, and 8 bases separated the two germline ends. Germline-derived CDR1 and CDR2 are SGHVS and FQNEAQ. CDR3 nucleotide sequence: TGTGCCAGCAGCGCCTCCTCCCAAGAGACCCAGTACTTC. Its protein product is CASSASSQETQYF.

This chain links TRBV6-5 with TRBJ1-1, with D tentatively TRBD1 (5 bases). CDR1 is MNHEY and CDR2 is SVGAGI in the germline V gene. This CDR3 has 14 amino acids. Deletions cut 2 bases from V and 3 bases from J, with 10 bases between. CDR3 coding DNA: TGTGCCAGCAGTTACATGGGGACGCACACTGAAGCTTTCTTT. Its protein product is CASSYMGTHTEAFF.

CDR3 in DNA: TGCGCCAGCGTCGAGAACACTGAAGCTTTCTTT. This translates into CASVENTEAFF. This chain connects TRBV10-2 to TRBJ1-1; no firm D call. V was clipped by 8 bases and J by 1 base, with 5 bases between them. This CDR3 is 11 amino acids long. Germline loops: CDR1 WSHSY, CDR2 SAAADI.